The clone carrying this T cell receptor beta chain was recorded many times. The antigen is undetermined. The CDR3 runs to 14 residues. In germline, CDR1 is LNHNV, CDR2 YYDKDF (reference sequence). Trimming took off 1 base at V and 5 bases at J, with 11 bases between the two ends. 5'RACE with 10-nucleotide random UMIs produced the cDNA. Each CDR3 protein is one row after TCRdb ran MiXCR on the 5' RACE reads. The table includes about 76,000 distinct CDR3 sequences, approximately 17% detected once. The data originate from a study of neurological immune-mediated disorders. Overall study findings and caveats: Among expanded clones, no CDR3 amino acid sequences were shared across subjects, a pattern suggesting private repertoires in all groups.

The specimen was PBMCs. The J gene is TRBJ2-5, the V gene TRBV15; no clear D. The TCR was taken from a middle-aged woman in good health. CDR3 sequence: CATSRGAQKETQYF. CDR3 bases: TGTGCCACCAGCAGAGGGGCCCAGAAGGAGACCCAGTACTTC.